A single T cell receptor (beta chain) is shown here with its context. This record comes from a study of blood T cell repertoires in COVID-19. The CDR3 loop spans 17 amino acids. Germline trimming cut 0 bases from V and 1 base from J; bases unmatched to any gene: 6. The V gene's germline CDR1 is SGDLS and CDR2 YYNGEE. Profiling relied on immunoSEQ multiplex PCR, and the TCRdb table lists in-frame clones only, not all of them. The profile shows more than 90,000 clones, over 80% of them singletons. V gene TRBV9 combines with J gene TRBJ2-1; 8 positions agree with TRBD2. Sequenced sample: peripheral blood. This receptor was taken from a woman in her seventies with acute or convalescent COVID-19. The CDR3 nucleotides are TGTGCCAGCAGCGTAGACCCGGGCGGGAGGTCCTACAATGAGCAGTTCTTC. Translation: CASSVDPGGRSYNEQFF.